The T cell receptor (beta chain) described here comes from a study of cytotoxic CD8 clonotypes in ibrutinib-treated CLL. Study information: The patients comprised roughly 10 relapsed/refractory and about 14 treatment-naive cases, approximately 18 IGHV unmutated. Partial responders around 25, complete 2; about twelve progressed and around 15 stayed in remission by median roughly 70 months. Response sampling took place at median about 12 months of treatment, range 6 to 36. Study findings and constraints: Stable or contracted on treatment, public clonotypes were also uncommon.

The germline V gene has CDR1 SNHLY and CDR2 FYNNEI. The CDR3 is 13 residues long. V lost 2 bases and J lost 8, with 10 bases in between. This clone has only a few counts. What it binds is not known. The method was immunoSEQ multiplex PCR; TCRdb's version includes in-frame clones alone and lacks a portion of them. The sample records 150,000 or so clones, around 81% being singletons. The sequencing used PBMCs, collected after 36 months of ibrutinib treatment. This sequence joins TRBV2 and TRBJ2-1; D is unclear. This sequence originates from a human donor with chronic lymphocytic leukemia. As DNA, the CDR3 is TGTGCCAGCAGTGAAAGGCCAGGCGATGAGCAGTTCTTC. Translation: CASSERPGDEQFF.